Only a few counts were recorded for the clone carrying this T cell receptor (beta chain). Its antigen remains unknown. The data stem from a study of vaccination and CD4 T cells after COVID-19. The Oncomine TCR Beta short-read assay was what sequenced the DNA obtained from cultured CD4+ T cells. Using its own MiXCR run on the PCR reads, TCRdb lists one record per CDR3 protein. The sample yields thousands of distinct CDR3 sequences, 55% to 70% seen once. The treatment was: roughly ten-day PBMC culture with coronavirus spike peptide pools or control peptides (ViraFEST assay). After expanding antigen-specific T cells with peptide pools, ViraFEST sequenced their TCRs. Germline lookup yields CDR1 MNHEY and CDR2 SVGAGI. The CDR3 length is 18 residues. The V and J ends lost 0 bases and 0 bases respectively, with 12 bases between them.

Input material: CD4+ T cells from blood, cultured in vitro. The genes are TRBV6-5 and TRBJ1-6; D may be TRBD1 (6 bases). This receptor was obtained from a human donor who had recovered from COVID-19. The CDR3 DNA reads as TGTGCCAGCAGTTACTCGAGTACAGGGAGCTCCTATAATTCACCCCTCCACTTT. Its protein is CASSYSSTGSSYNSPLHF.